The 31 T cell receptor beta chains given below trace back to one sample, sequenced in a study of T cell repertoires in cytomegalovirus infection. TCRdb re-called the reads with MiXCR, one entry per CDR3 protein. The repertoire has some 560,000 distinct CDR3 sequences, approximately 40% of them found once; the top ten carry 48%. Their antigen targets remain unknown. This material consisted of cultured PBMCs, taken from culture after CMV antigen stimulation. Source of these receptors: a human donor in good health (CMV status not recorded). Some clones in this sample may be carry-over from other donors' samples.

The chain couples TRBV14 to TRBJ1-6; D is ambiguous. Germline V gives CDR1 SGHDN, CDR2 FVKESK. V was pared by 0 bases and J by 10 bases, with 19 bases between. The CDR3 has 17 residues. Here the CDR3 reads CASSQDRGYNWKSPLHF. DNA for the CDR3: TGTGCCAGCAGCCAAGACAGAGGGTACAATTGGAAATCACCCCTCCACTTT.

The chain couples TRBV7-2 to TRBJ2-6, with D possibly being TRBD2 (5 bases). Per the germline V gene, CDR1 is SGHTA and CDR2 is FQGNSA. The CDR3 contains 17 residues. Trimming removed 1 base at V and 0 bases at J, with 10 bases between. CDR3 nucleotide sequence: TGTGCCAGCAGCTTAGTAACAGACTACTCTGGGGCCAACGTCCTGACTTTC. It translates to CASSLVTDYSGANVLTF.

This sequence joins TRBV7-8 and TRBJ2-7; D remains unclear. Trimming took 6 bases from V and 0 from J, leaving 12 bases between them. This CDR3 is 14 amino acids long. The germline gives CDR1 SGHVS, CDR2 FQNEAQ. CDR3 loop: CASRTSYSSYEQYF. DNA for the CDR3: TGTGCCAGCAGAACGAGCTACTCCTCCTACGAGCAGTACTTC.

This clonotype appeared a few times. This sequence joins TRBV4-3 and TRBJ2-3; possibly TRBD1 for D (5 bases). Germline V gives CDR1 LGHNA, CDR2 YSLEER. The CDR3 is 15 amino acids. V was trimmed by 3 bases and J by 4 bases, leaving 14 bases between them. CDR3 sequence: CASSHLTQGPDTQYF. DNA of the CDR3: TGCGCCAGCAGCCACCTAACCCAGGGTCCAGATACGCAGTATTTT.

This clonotype was seen a handful of times. The chain has TRBV7-8 and TRBJ1-4; D might be TRBD1 (6 bases). Trimming cost V 1 base and J 8 bases, with 11 bases left between them. The CDR3 spans 14 residues. Germline CDR1 SGHVS, CDR2 FQNEAQ. Written as DNA, the CDR3 is TGTGCCAGCAGCTTAGTGGGGGCGCGGGAAAAACTGTTTTTT. Amino acids: CASSLVGAREKLFF.

The chain couples TRBV20-1 to TRBJ2-7; D gene unclear. This CDR3 contains 11 residues. Looked up from germline, CDR1 is DFQATT and CDR2 is SNEGSKA (reference sequence). The ends were cut back, 6 bases at V and 3 bases at J, with 9 bases in the middle. This CDR3 is CSAPGDYEQYF. DNA of the CDR3: TGCAGTGCCCCGGGCGACTACGAGCAGTACTTC.

In its sample, this clonotype was seen a few times. The genes are TRBV10-3 and TRBJ2-1; TRBD1 or TRBD2 may be the D gene (5 bases each). Looked up from germline, CDR1 is ENHRY and CDR2 is SYGVKD. V dropped 4 bases and J dropped 2 bases, with 12 bases sitting between them. The CDR3 is made up of 15 amino acids. CDR3 sequence (DNA): TGTGCCATCAGTGGGAAAGGGGACCCCTACAATGAGCAGTTCTTC. It yields the protein CAISGKGDPYNEQFF.

The chain is built from TRBV20-1 and TRBJ2-1; D might be TRBD2 (7 bases). CDR3 length: 16 amino acids. Trimming took off 0 bases at V and 9 bases at J, with 21 bases between the two ends. Germline-derived CDR1 and CDR2 are DFQATT and SNEGSKA (reference sequence). CDR3 loop: CSARDWGGQVWAEQFF. CDR3 in DNA: TGCAGTGCTAGAGATTGGGGGGGGCAGGTTTGGGCTGAGCAGTTCTTC.

Ten or more counts support this clonotype. V is TRBV7-2 and J is TRBJ2-7; no clear D gene. The CDR3 loop spans 15 amino acids. The V end was cut by 1 base, the J end by 2 bases, with 12 bases between. In germline, CDR1 is SGHTA, CDR2 FQGNSA. The CDR3 loop reads CASSLEVSGPYEQYF. The CDR3 DNA follows: TGTGCCAGCAGCTTAGAGGTGTCTGGCCCCTACGAGCAGTACTTC.

There are a few counts of this clonotype. The J gene is TRBJ2-5, the V gene TRBV7-2; 12 nucleotides line up with TRBD2. CDR1 is SGHTA and CDR2 is FQGNSA in the germline V gene. V shed 2 bases, J shed 3 bases, and the junction held 10 bases outside the gene matches. This CDR3 region has 18 residues. CDR3 in amino acids: CASSLRPGTSGPEETQYF. The CDR3 DNA reads TGTGCCAGCAGCTTACGACCCGGGACTAGCGGGCCAGAAGAGACCCAGTACTTC.

The chain recombines TRBV7-2 with TRBJ2-7; the match to TRBD2 covers 10 bases. V dropped 5 bases and J dropped 3; count of bases not matched to a gene: 7. CDR1 is SGHTA, CDR2 FQGNSA, per germline. The CDR3 consists of 15 residues. CDR3 nucleotides: TGTGCCAGCAGCCGTACTAGCGGGACCCTCTACGAGCAGTACTTC. It encodes CASSRTSGTLYEQYF.

This chain uses TRBV20-1 with TRBJ2-7; D is unresolved. Per germline, CDR1 DFQATT and CDR2 SNEGSKA (reference sequence). With 1 base removed from V and 7 bases from J, the gap between germline ends came to 8 bases. This CDR3 contains 11 residues. The CDR3 DNA is TGCAGTGCTAGAGCGACTTGGGAGCAGTACTTC. Protein product: CSARATWEQYF.

This chain links TRBV7-6 with TRBJ1-1; D gene unclear. This CDR3 has 11 residues. Trimming took off 4 bases at V and 6 bases at J, with 6 bases between the two ends. The germline CDR1 and CDR2 sequences are SGHVS and FNYEAQ. CDR3 nucleotides: TGTGCCAGCAGCTGGGCGCCTGAAGCTTTCTTT. Its protein is CASSWAPEAFF. Combining the CDR3 with reference TRBV7-6 and TRBJ1-1 gives the whole variable domain GAGVSQSPRYKVTKRGQDVALRCDPISGHVSLYWYRQALGQGPEFLTYFNYEAQQDKSGLPNDRFSAERPEGSISTLTIQRTEQRDSAMYRCASSWAPEAFFGQGTRLTVV.

There are a few counts of this clonotype. This chain uses TRBV6-2 or TRBV6-3 with TRBJ2-1, with D possibly called TRBD1 or TRBD2 (5 bases each). Trimming shortened V by 2 bases and J by 8 bases, and 22 bases separated the two germline ends. The CDR3 is made up of 17 amino acids. Germline loops: CDR1 MNHEY, CDR2 SVGEGT. For the CDR3, the DNA is TGTGCCAGCAGTTACGTTAGTCCGGGACGACGTAGGGATGAGCAGTTCTTC. It translates to CASSYVSPGRRRDEQFF.

The genes are TRBV19 and TRBJ1-2, with TRBD1 as a possible D gene (6 bases). The CDR3 extends over 16 amino acids. The germline V gene encodes CDR1 LNHDA and CDR2 SQIVND (reference sequence). V dropped 3 bases and J dropped 4 bases, with 18 bases sitting between them. The chain's CDR3 is CASSMETGRGSYGYTF. The CDR3 DNA reads TGTGCCAGTAGTATGGAAACAGGGAGGGGAAGCTATGGCTACACCTTC.

The chain links TRBV7-2 to TRBJ2-2, with 10 bases aligning to TRBD1. Germline trimming cut 3 bases from V and 2 bases from J; bases unmatched to any gene: 3. Germline CDR1 is SGHTA and CDR2 is FQGNSA. The CDR3 is 16 residues long. The CDR3 reads CASSLTGGFNTGELFF. The CDR3 DNA reads TGTGCCAGCAGCTTGACAGGGGGCTTTAACACCGGGGAGCTGTTTTTT.

V is TRBV24-1 and J is TRBJ2-2; TRBD2 matches 8 bases. The germline CDR1 and CDR2 sequences are KGHDR and SFDVKD. The length of the CDR3 is 18 residues. Unmatched junction bases numbered 10, after V lost 5 bases and J lost 0 bases. The CDR3, as DNA: TGTGCCACCAGTGCAAACCTGCGGGGGGACGCGAACACCGGGGAGCTGTTTTTT. Translated: CATSANLRGDANTGELFF.

There are a few counts of this clonotype. The V and J genes are TRBV7-8 and TRBJ1-3, with D uncertain. V lost 5 bases to trimming and J lost 0 bases, with 8 bases between them. This CDR3 has 14 amino acids. Germline values: CDR1 SGHVS, CDR2 FQNEAQ. The CDR3 sequence: CASSQGLSGNTIYF. CDR3 DNA: TGTGCCAGCAGCCAAGGCCTCTCTGGAAACACCATATATTTT.

This clonotype was observed many times. The gene calls are TRBV12-5 and TRBJ1-2; possible D gene TRBD1, 5 bases. The germline V gene has CDR1 LGHNT and CDR2 FRNRAP. The CDR3 has 11 residues. V lost 1 base to trimming and J lost 14 bases, with 11 bases between them. CDR3 loop: CASGLGQGGTF. CDR3 sequence (DNA): TGTGCTAGTGGTTTGGGCCAGGGAGGTACCTTC.

The chain is built from TRBV7-2 and TRBJ1-6, with D unclear. CDR1 is SGHTA, CDR2 FQGNSA, per germline. The CDR3 spans 11 residues. Deletions cut 5 bases from V and 14 bases from J, with 10 bases between. This chain's CDR3 is CASSTSVSLHF. The CDR3 DNA reads as TGTGCCAGCAGCACATCAGTTTCCCTCCACTTT.

In its sample, this clonotype was seen a few times. The chain combines TRBV11-2 with TRBJ2-5, with D maybe TRBD2 (6 bases). The CDR3 covers 15 residues. Per the germline V gene, CDR1 is SGHAT and CDR2 is FQNNGV. Trimming took off 0 bases at V and 3 bases at J, with 11 bases between the two ends. CDR3 DNA sequence: TGTGCCAGCAGCTTAGAGGGGACTGAGGAAGAGACCCAGTACTTC. Its protein is CASSLEGTEEETQYF. The entire variable domain, with the rest obtained from reference TRBV11-2 and TRBJ2-5, is as follows: EAGVAQSPRYKIIEKRQSVAFWCNPISGHATLYWYQQILGQGPKLLIQFQNNGVVDDSQLPKDRFSAERLKGVDSTLKIQPAKLEDSAVYLCASSLEGTEEETQYFGPGTRLLVL.

This clonotype has ten or more counts. As DNA, the CDR3 is TGTGCCAGCAGCTTAGAAGCCCACCAAGGTTCACCCCTCCACTTT. Its protein product is CASSLEAHQGSPLHF. This sequence joins TRBV7-6 and TRBJ1-6, with D unclear. The CDR3 consists of 15 residues. The ends were cut back, 1 base at V and 9 bases at J, with 13 bases in the middle. The germline V gene has CDR1 SGHVS and CDR2 FNYEAQ. Complete variable domain (other parts from reference TRBV7-6 and TRBJ1-6): GAGVSQSPRYKVTKRGQDVALRCDPISGHVSLYWYRQALGQGPEFLTYFNYEAQQDKSGLPNDRFSAERPEGSISTLTIQRTEQRDSAMYRCASSLEAHQGSPLHFGNGTRLTVT.

This clonotype was seen a handful of times. The V call is TRBV20-1, the J call TRBJ2-1; 10 bases are a match to TRBD2. Germline trimming cut 6 bases from V and 6 bases from J; bases unmatched to any gene: 11. CDR1 is DFQATT and CDR2 is SNEGSKA in the germline V gene (reference sequence). CDR3 length: 15 residues. The CDR3 reads CSAPAGGALGNEQFF. The CDR3 DNA reads TGCAGTGCCCCAGCGGGGGGGGCCCTAGGCAATGAGCAGTTCTTC.

This clonotype was seen a handful of times. The chain uses TRBV7-2 and TRBJ2-3; D is ambiguous. The CDR3 runs 10 residues. V was pared by 6 bases and J by 5 bases, with 3 bases between. Germline values: CDR1 SGHTA, CDR2 FQGNSA. CDR3 residues: CASREDTQYF. The CDR3 DNA sequence: TGTGCCAGCAGGGAAGATACGCAGTATTTT. The full variable domain, in which reference TRBV7-2 and TRBJ2-3 provide the parts outside the CDR3, is GAGVSQSPSNKVTEKGKDVELRCDPISGHTALYWYRQSLGQGLEFLIYFQGNSAPDKSGLPSDRFSAERTGGSVSTLTIQRTQQEDSAVYLCASREDTQYFGPGTRLTVL.

With regard to this clonotype: A read error may produce the germline difference seen at one junction end. The CDR3: CASSLGWSASVRGDNEQFF. The DNA for the CDR3 is TGCGCCAGCAGCTTGGGATGGTCGGCTAGCGTCCGCGGAGACAATGAGCAGTTCTTC. V gene TRBV11-2 combines with J gene TRBJ2-1; D is possibly TRBD2 (6 bases). The CDR3 spans 19 residues. Germline V CDR1 and CDR2: SGHAT, FQNNGV.

The chain uses TRBV10-2 and TRBJ2-7; D is undetermined. The CDR3 is 14 residues long. The germline V gene has CDR1 WSHSY and CDR2 SAAADI. V dropped 1 base and J dropped 3 bases, with 10 bases sitting between them. CDR3 loop: CASSELGIDYEQYF. The DNA for the CDR3 is TGCGCCAGCAGTGAGTTGGGCATAGACTACGAGCAGTACTTC.

The rearrangement links TRBV5-6 to TRBJ1-2; D is perhaps TRBD1 (5 bases). Trimming took 3 bases from V and 6 from J, leaving 12 bases between them. Germline V CDR1 and CDR2: SGHDT, YYEEEE. The CDR3 consists of 13 residues. CDR3 in DNA: TGTGCCAGCAGCTCCGGGACGGCAGATGGCTACACCTTC. It yields the protein CASSSGTADGYTF.

The genes are TRBV4-1 and TRBJ2-2, with 13 bases identical to TRBD2. The V and J ends lost 4 bases and 5 bases, in that order; junction bases with no gene match: 10. The CDR3 loop spans 18 amino acids. Germline lookup yields CDR1 MGHRA and CDR2 YSYEKL. The CDR3 protein is CASSPRTSGGVRTGELFF. In nucleotides, the CDR3 is TGCGCCAGCAGCCCCCGGACTAGCGGGGGAGTAAGGACCGGGGAGCTGTTTTTT.

The table lists this clonotype with a few counts. This chain uses TRBV12-3 or TRBV12-4 with TRBJ2-1; TRBD2 is a possible D gene (7 bases). This CDR3 spans 14 amino acids. V was cut by 6 bases and J by 7 bases, with 16 bases left in between. The DNA of the CDR3 is TGTGCCAGCAGGCAAGGGGGGGCCTTGAATGAGCAGTTCTTC. It translates to CASRQGGALNEQFF.

The V and J genes are TRBV7-2 and TRBJ2-1, with D tentatively TRBD1 (5 bases). CDR1 and CDR2 (germline): SGHTA, FQGNSA. The CDR3 extends over 13 amino acids. Deletions cut 7 bases from V and 2 bases from J, with 9 bases between. As DNA, the CDR3 is TGTGCCAGCACCAAGGACACCTACAATGAGCAGTTCTTC. Encoded protein: CASTKDTYNEQFF.

This clonotype was counted ten times or more. The rearrangement uses TRBV7-2 and TRBJ2-1; D is unclear. This CDR3 contains 14 residues. Germline CDR1 reads SGHTA; CDR2 reads FQGNSA. V was trimmed by 1 base and J by 5 bases, leaving 9 bases between them. The CDR3 DNA reads TGTGCCAGCAGCTTAGGATCCCCAAACAATGAGCAGTTCTTC. Its protein is CASSLGSPNNEQFF.